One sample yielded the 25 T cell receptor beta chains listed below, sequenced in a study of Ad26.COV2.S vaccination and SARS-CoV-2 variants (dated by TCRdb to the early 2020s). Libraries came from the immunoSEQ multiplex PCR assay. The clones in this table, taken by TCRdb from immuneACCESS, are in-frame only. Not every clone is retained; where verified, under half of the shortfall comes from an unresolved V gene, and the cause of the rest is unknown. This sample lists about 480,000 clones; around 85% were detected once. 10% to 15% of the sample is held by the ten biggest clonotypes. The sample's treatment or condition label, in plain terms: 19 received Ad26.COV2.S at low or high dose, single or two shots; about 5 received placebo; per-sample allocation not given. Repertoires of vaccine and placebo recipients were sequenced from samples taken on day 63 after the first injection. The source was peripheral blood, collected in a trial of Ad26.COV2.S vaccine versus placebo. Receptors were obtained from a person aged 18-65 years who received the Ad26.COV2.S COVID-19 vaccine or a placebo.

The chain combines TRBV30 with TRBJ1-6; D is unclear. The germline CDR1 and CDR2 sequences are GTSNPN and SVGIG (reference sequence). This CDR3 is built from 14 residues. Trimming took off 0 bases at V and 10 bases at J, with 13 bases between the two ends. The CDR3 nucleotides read TGTGCCTGGAGTGTTGAAGTCGAGTGGTCACCCCTCCACTTT. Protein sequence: CAWSVEVEWSPLHF.

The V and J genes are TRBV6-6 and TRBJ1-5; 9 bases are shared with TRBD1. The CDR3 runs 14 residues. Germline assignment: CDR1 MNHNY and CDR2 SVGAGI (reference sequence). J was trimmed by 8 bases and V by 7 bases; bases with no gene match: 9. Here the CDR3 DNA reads TGTGCCAGCACGGGAACAGGGGGCTATGAGCCCCAGCATTTT. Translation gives CASTGTGGYEPQHF.

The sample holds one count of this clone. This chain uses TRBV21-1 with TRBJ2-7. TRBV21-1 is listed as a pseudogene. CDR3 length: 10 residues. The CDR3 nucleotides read TGTGCCAAGGGGGGACGGCGGCAGTACTTC. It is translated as CAKGGRRQYF.

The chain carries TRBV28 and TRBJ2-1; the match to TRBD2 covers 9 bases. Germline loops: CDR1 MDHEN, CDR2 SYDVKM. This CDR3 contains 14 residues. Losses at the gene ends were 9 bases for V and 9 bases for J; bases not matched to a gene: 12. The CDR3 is CASRQPGTSSEQFF. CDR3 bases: TGTGCCAGTAGACAGCCCGGGACTAGCAGTGAGCAGTTCTTC.

CDR3 sequence (DNA): TGTGCCAGTAGGTCCATTCAGGGGCCCACTGAAGCTTTCTTT. Amino acids: CASRSIQGPTEAFF. This chain connects TRBV19 to TRBJ1-1; tentatively, D is TRBD1 (6 bases). V lost 6 bases and J 4 bases, leaving 15 bases between the germline ends. The CDR3 totals 14 residues. CDR1 LNHDA and CDR2 SQIVND come from the germline V gene (reference sequence).

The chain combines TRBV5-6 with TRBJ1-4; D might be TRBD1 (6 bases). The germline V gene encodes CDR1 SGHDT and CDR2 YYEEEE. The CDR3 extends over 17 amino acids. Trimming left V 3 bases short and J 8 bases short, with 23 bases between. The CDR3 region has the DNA TGTGCCAGCAGCTCGATAAACAGGGCCCCGGGAGGAGAAAAACTGTTTTTT. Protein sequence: CASSSINRAPGGEKLFF.

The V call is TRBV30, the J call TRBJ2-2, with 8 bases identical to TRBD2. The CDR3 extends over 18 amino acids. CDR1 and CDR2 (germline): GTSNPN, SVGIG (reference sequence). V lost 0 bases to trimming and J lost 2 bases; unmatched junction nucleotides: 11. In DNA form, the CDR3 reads TGTGCCTGGAGTGTAAGCCCCTGGGCGGGAGGCAACACCGGGGAGCTGTTTTTT. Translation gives CAWSVSPWAGGNTGELFF.

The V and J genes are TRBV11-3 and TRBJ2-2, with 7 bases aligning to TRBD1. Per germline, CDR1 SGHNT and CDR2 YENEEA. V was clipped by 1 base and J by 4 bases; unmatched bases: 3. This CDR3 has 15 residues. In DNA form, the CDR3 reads TGTGCCAGCAGCTTAGGGGGACAGTTCACCGGGGAGCTGTTTTTT. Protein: CASSLGGQFTGELFF.

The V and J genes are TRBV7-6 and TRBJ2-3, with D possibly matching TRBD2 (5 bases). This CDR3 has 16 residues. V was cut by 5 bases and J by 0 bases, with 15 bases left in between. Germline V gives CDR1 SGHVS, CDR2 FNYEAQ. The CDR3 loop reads CASSPRGGASTDTQYF. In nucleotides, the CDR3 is TGTGCCAGCAGCCCCCGAGGAGGAGCAAGCACAGATACGCAGTATTTT.

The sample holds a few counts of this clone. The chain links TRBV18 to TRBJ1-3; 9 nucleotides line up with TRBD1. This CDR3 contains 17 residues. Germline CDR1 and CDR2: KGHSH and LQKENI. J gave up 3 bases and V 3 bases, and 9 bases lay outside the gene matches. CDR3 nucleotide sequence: TGTGCCAGCTCACCGCAACAGGGGGCCTTCGGTGGAAACACCATATATTTT. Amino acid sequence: CASSPQQGAFGGNTIYF.

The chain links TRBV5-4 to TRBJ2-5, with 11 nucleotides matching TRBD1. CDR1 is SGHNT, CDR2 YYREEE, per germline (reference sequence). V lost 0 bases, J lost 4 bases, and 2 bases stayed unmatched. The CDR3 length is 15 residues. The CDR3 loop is CASSLGTGGAETQYF. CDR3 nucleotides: TGTGCCAGCAGCTTGGGGACAGGGGGCGCAGAGACCCAGTACTTC.

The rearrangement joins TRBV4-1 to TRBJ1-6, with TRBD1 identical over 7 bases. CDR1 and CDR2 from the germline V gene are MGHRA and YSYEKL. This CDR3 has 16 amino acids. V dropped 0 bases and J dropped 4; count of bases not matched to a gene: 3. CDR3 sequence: CASSQEGRGYNSPLHF. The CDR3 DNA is TGCGCCAGCAGCCAAGAAGGCAGGGGGTATAATTCACCCCTCCACTTT.

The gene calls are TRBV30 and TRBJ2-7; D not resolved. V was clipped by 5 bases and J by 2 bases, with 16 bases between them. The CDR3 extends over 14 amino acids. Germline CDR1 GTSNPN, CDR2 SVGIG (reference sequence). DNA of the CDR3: TGTGCCTGGGCACGACAAGGTTTACCCTACGAGCAGTACTTC. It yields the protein CAWARQGLPYEQYF.

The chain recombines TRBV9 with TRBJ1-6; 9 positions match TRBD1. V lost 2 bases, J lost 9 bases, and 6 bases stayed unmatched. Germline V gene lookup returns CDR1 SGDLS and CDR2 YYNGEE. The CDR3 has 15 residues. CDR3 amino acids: CASSVLTGGGSPLHF. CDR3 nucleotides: TGTGCCAGCAGCGTGTTGACAGGGGGAGGTTCACCCCTCCACTTT.

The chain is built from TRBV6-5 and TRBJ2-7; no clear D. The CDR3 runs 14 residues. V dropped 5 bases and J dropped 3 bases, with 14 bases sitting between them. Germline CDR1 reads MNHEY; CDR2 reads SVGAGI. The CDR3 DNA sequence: TGTGCCAGCAGTCCCTATGGGCGAGTCTACGAGCAGTACTTC. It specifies CASSPYGRVYEQYF.

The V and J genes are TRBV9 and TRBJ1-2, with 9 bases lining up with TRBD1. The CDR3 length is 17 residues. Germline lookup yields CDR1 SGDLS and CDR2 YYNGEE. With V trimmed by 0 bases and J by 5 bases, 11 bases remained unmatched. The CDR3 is CASSVDWAGQGRYGYTF. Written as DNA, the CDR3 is TGTGCCAGCAGCGTAGACTGGGCAGGACAGGGGCGATATGGCTACACCTTC.

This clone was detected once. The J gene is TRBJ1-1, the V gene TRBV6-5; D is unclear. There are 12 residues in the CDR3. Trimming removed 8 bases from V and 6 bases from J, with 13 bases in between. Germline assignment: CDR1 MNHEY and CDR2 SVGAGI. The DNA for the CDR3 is TGTGCCAGCTTCAACGGCCTGTCTGAAGCTTTCTTT. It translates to CASFNGLSEAFF.

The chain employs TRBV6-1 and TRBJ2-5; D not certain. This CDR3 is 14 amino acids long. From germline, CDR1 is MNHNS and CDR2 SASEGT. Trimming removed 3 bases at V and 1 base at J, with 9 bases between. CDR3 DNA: TGTGCCAGCAGTGATTACCCAACCCAAGAGACCCAGTACTTC. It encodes CASSDYPTQETQYF.

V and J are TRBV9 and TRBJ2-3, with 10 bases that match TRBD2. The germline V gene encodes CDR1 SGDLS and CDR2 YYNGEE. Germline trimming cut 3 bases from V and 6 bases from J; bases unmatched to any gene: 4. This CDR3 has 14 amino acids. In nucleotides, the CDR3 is TGTGCCAGCAGCGCTAGCGGGAGCCAGGATACGCAGTATTTT. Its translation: CASSASGSQDTQYF.

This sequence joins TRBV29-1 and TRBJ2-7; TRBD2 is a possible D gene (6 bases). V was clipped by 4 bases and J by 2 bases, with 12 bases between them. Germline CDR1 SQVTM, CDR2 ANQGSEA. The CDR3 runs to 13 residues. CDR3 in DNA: TGCAGCGTTGTAGTCAGGGAGGCCTACGAGCAGTACTTC. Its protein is CSVVVREAYEQYF.

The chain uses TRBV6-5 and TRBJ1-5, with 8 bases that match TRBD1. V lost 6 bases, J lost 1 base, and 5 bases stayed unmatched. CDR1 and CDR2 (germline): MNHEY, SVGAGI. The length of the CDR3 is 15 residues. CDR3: CASSPDRGSNQPQHF. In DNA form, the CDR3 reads TGTGCCAGCAGCCCCGACAGGGGAAGCAATCAGCCCCAGCATTTT.

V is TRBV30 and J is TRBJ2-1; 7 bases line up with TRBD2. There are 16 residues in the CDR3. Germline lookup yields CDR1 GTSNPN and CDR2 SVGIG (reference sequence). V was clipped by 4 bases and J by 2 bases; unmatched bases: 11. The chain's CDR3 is CAWNTNGGGTYNEQFF. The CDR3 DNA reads TGTGCCTGGAACACTAATGGGGGGGGGACCTACAATGAGCAGTTCTTC.

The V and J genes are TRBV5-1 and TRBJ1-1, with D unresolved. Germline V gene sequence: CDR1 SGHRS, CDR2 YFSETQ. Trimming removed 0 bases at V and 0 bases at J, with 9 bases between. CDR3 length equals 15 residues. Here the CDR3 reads CASSLVRAVNTEAFF. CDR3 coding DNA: TGCGCCAGCAGCTTGGTGAGGGCGGTGAACACTGAAGCTTTCTTT.

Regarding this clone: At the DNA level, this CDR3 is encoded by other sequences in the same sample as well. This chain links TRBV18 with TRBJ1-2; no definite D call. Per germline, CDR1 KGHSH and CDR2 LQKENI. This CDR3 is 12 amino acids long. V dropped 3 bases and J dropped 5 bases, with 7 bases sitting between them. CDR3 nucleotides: TGTGCCAGCTCACCGGGAATTTATGGCTACACCTTC. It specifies CASSPGIYGYTF.

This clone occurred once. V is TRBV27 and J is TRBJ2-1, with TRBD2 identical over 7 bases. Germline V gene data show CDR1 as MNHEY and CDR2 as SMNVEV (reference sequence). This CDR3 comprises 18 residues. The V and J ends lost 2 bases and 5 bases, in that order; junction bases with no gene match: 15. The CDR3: CASSLPNRTRWVNNEQFF. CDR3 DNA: TGTGCCAGCAGTTTACCAAACCGGACTAGGTGGGTTAACAATGAGCAGTTCTTC.